This T cell receptor (beta chain) was found in a study of T cells in Graves' hyperthyroidism and ophthalmopathy. Study-wide background: Peripheral blood was obtained at initial diagnosis, preceding any treatment.

Each diagnosis was grounded in clinical symptoms, serum thyroxine and TRAb, thyroid ultrasound, and orbital computed tomography. This clonotype was seen ten or more times. TCR beta CDR3 region amplification was performed from RNA transcripts. The TCR CDR3 was amplified in a first-round RT-PCR using the HTBI primer set. Using its own MiXCR run on the multiplex PCR reads, TCRdb lists one record per CDR3 protein. This table holds a few hundred thousand distinct CDR3 sequences, about a sixth found once. CDR1 is KGHSH and CDR2 is LQKENI in the germline V gene. The germline V and J ends were trimmed by 3 bases and 8 bases, with 16 bases remaining between them. The CDR3 contains 14 residues.

The genes are TRBV18 and TRBJ1-1; D is unresolved. Sample: blood. The source of this sequence is a woman in her late teens or twenties with Graves' hyperthyroidism. The CDR3 region is CASSPDLDFLEAFF. The CDR3 DNA follows: TGTGCCAGCTCACCGGATTTAGATTTCCTAGAAGCTTTCTTT.